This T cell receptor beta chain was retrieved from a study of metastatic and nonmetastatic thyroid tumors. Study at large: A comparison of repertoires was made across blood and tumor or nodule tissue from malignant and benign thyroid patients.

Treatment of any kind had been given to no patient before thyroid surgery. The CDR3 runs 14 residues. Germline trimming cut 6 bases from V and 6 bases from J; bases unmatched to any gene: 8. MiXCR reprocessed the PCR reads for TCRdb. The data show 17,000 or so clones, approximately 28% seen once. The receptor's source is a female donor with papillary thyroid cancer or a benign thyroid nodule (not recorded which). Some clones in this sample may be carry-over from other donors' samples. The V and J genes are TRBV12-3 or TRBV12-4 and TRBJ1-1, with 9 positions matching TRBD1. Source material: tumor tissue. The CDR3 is CASSPQDRGAEAFF. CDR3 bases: TGTGCCAGCAGCCCACAGGACAGGGGCGCTGAAGCTTTCTTT.